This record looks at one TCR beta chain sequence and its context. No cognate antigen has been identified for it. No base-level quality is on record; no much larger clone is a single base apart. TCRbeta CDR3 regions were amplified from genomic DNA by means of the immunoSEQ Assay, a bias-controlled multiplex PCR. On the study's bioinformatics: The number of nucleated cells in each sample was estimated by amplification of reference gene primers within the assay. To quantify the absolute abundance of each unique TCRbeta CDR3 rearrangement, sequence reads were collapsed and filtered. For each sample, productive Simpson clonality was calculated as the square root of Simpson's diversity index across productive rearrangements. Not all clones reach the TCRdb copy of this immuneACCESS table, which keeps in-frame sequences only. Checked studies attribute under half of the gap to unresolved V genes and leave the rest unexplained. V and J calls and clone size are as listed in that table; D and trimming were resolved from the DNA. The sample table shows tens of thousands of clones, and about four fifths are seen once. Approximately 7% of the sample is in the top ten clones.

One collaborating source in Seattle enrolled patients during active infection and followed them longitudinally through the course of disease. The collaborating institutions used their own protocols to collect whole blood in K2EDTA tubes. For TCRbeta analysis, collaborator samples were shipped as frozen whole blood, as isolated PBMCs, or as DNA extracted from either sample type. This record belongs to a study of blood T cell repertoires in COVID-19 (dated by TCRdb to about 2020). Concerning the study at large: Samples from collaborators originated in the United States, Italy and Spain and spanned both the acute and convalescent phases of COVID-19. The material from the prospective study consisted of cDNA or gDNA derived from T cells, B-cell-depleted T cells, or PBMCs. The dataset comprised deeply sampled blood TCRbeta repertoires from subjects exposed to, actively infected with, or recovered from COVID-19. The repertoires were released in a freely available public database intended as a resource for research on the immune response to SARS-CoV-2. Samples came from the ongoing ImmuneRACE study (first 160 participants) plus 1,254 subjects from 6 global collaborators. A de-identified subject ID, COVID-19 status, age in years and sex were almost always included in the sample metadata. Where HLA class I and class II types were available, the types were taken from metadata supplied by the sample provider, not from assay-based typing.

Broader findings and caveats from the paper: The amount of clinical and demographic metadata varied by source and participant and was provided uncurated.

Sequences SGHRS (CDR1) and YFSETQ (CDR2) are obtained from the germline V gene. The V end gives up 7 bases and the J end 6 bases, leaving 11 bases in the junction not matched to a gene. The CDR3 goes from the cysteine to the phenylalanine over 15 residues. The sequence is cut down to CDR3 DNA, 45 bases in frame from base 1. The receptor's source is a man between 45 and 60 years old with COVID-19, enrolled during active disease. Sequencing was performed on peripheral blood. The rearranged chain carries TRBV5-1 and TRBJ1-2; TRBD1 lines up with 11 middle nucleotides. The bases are TGCGCCAGCCACCAAAGGACAGGGGGCGCGGATGGCTACACCTTC. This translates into CASHQRTGGADGYTF. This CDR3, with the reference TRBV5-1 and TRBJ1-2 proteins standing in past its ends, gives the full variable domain KAGVTQTPRYLIKTRGQQVTLSCSPISGHRSVSWYQQTPGQGLQFLFEYFSETQRNKGNFPGRFSGRQFSNSRSEMNVSTLELGDSALYLCASHQRTGGADGYTFGSGTRLTVV.